These 26 T cell receptor beta chains originate from one sample sequenced in a study of identical twins. MiXCR was run by TCRdb on the 5' RACE reads, yielding one entry per CDR3 protein. The data contain some 660,000 distinct CDR3 sequences, 8.5% to 9.5% of them singletons. The sample was also linked to a second study, of yellow fever vaccine responses in identical twins.

Source material: PBMCs. Receptor source: a woman between 18 and 30 years old in good health.

This clonotype was found a few times. The chain uses TRBV5-8 and TRBJ2-5; D is perhaps TRBD2 (5 bases). Trimming took 3 bases from V and 9 from J, leaving 9 bases between them. Germline CDR1 SGHTS, CDR2 YDEGEE. CDR3 length equals 11 residues. In DNA, the CDR3 is TGTGCCAGCAGCTCGGCGGGCTCCCAGTACTTC. Translating gives CASSSAGSQYF.

This clonotype was observed at least ten times. The genes are TRBV5-6 and TRBJ1-1; possible D gene TRBD1, 6 bases. Between the trimmed V and J ends, which lost 4 bases and 1 base, there was a span of 17 bases. Germline V CDR1 and CDR2: SGHDT, YYEEEE. The CDR3 is made up of 16 amino acids. The CDR3 DNA reads TGTGCCAGCAGCCCTTACTGGACAGAGGCGAACACTGAAGCTTTCTTT. As protein: CASSPYWTEANTEAFF. Variable domain in full (rest from reference TRBV5-6 and TRBJ1-1): DAGVTQSPTHLIKTRGQQVTLRCSPKSGHDTVSWYQQALGQGPQFIFQYYEEEERQRGNFPDRFSGHQFPNYSSELNVNALLLGDSALYLCASSPYWTEANTEAFFGQGTRLTVV.

CDR3 loop: CASSEVVLAGAGELFF. In nucleotides, the CDR3 is TGTGCCAGCAGTGAAGTGGTACTAGCTGGGGCCGGGGAGCTGTTTTTT. The chain employs TRBV2 and TRBJ2-2; D may be TRBD2 (6 bases). This CDR3 region has 16 residues. Trimming took off 1 base at V and 6 bases at J, with 15 bases between the two ends. The germline V gene has CDR1 SNHLY and CDR2 FYNNEI. Variable domain in full (rest from reference TRBV2 and TRBJ2-2): EPEVTQTPSHQVTQMGQEVILRCVPISNHLYFYWYRQILGQKVEFLVSFYNNEISEKSEIFDDQFSVERPDGSNFTLKIRSTKLEDSAMYFCASSEVVLAGAGELFFGEGSRLTVL.

CDR3 loop: CSARRGLADSPLHF. In nucleotides, the CDR3 is TGCAGTGCTAGACGGGGCTTGGCGGATTCACCCCTCCACTTT. This sequence joins TRBV20-1 and TRBJ1-6, with a weak D call TRBD1 (5 bases). Germline CDR1 DFQATT, CDR2 SNEGSKA (reference sequence). V lost 2 bases and J 8 bases, leaving 13 bases between the germline ends. This CDR3 is built from 14 residues.

This clonotype was detected only a few times. This chain links TRBV28 with TRBJ2-2; D call uncertain. Germline CDR1 reads MDHEN; CDR2 reads SYDVKM. The CDR3 totals 16 residues. The ends were cut back, 1 base at V and 2 bases at J, with 11 bases in the middle. CDR3 sequence (DNA): TGTGCCAGCAGTTTATACCAGGTTTATAACACCGGGGAGCTGTTTTTT. Protein product: CASSLYQVYNTGELFF.

CDR3 sequence reads: CSTDSYNEQFF. CDR3 in DNA: TGCAGCACTGACTCCTACAATGAGCAGTTCTTC. V and J are TRBV29-1 and TRBJ2-1, with D unresolved. V dropped 8 bases and J dropped 0 bases, with 5 bases sitting between them. Germline V CDR1 and CDR2: SQVTM, ANQGSEA. The CDR3 length is 11 residues.

The table lists this clonotype with a few counts. The V gene is TRBV6-2 or TRBV6-3, the J gene TRBJ2-1; 7 bases are shared with TRBD2. V shed 6 bases, J shed 9 bases, and the junction held 11 bases outside the gene matches. Looked up from germline, CDR1 is MNHEY and CDR2 is SVGEGT. The CDR3 is 14 amino acids. CDR3 loop: CASRLRTRSGEQFF. CDR3 in DNA: TGTGCCAGCAGACTCCGGACTAGGAGTGGTGAGCAGTTCTTC.

This clonotype has a handful of counts. The chain has TRBV5-6 and TRBJ1-2; D is perhaps TRBD1 (5 bases). V dropped 6 bases and J dropped 7 bases, with 16 bases sitting between them. The germline CDR1 and CDR2 sequences are SGHDT and YYEEEE. The CDR3 extends over 13 amino acids. The CDR3 loop is CASNPGSEGGYTF. The CDR3 coding sequence is TGTGCCAGCAACCCAGGGAGTGAGGGTGGCTACACCTTC.

Only a few counts were recorded for this clonotype. The chain employs TRBV7-2 and TRBJ2-7; D might be TRBD2 (6 bases). This CDR3 has 16 residues. Germline V CDR1 and CDR2: SGHTA, FQGNSA. V shed 6 bases and J shed 0 bases, with 18 bases lying between them. CDR3: CASRHAWDSSSYEQYF. The CDR3, as DNA: TGTGCCAGCAGGCACGCGTGGGACTCCAGCTCCTACGAGCAGTACTTC.

In this sample, this clonotype turned up a few times. This chain uses TRBV20-1 with TRBJ2-5; D tentatively reads TRBD1 or TRBD2 (7 bases each). CDR3 length: 14 residues. Germline V gene data show CDR1 as DFQATT and CDR2 as SNEGSKA (reference sequence). V shed 6 bases and J shed 5 bases, with 19 bases lying between them. CDR3 in DNA: TGCAGTGCAACCCCAGGGGGGGCTGGTGAGACCCAGTACTTC. Residues: CSATPGGAGETQYF.

This clonotype was seen ten or more times. V is TRBV15 and J is TRBJ2-2, with D possibly TRBD2 on 6 matching bases. This CDR3 spans 17 amino acids. Trimming removed 0 bases from V and 1 base from J, with 12 bases in between. Germline V lookup: CDR1 LNHNV, CDR2 YYDKDF (reference sequence). The CDR3 is CATSRDYTGVNTGELFF. Written as DNA, the CDR3 is TGTGCCACCAGCAGAGATTATACGGGAGTGAACACCGGGGAGCTGTTTTTT.

The sample holds a few counts of this clonotype. The chain couples TRBV30 to TRBJ2-1; the D gene is possibly TRBD2 (6 bases). Germline values: CDR1 GTSNPN, CDR2 SVGIG (reference sequence). The CDR3 is made up of 13 amino acids. Trimming shortened V by 3 bases and J by 6 bases, and 12 bases separated the two germline ends. DNA for the CDR3: TGTGCCTGGAGGACTAGTGGGTCCAATGAGCAGTTCTTC. This translates into CAWRTSGSNEQFF.

In this sample, this clonotype turned up many times. V gene TRBV28 combines with J gene TRBJ2-7; 8 nucleotides align to TRBD1. CDR1 and CDR2 from the germline V gene are MDHEN and SYDVKM. V was pared by 6 bases and J by 0 bases, with 13 bases of the junction left unmatched. The CDR3 has 17 residues. In nucleotides, the CDR3 is TGTGCCAGCAGCCCTACCTCCCACAGGGGGACCTCCTACGAGCAGTACTTC. Its translation: CASSPTSHRGTSYEQYF.

This clonotype has a count of ten or more. The chain carries TRBV10-3 and TRBJ1-4, with D unclear. Trimming left V 0 bases short and J 7 bases short, with 9 bases between. In germline, CDR1 is ENHRY, CDR2 SYGVKD. There are 14 residues in the CDR3. The CDR3 DNA sequence: TGTGCCATCAGTGAGTCAGGGCTGCGTGAAAAACTGTTTTTT. This translates into CAISESGLREKLFF.

This clonotype was found many times. This rearrangement joins TRBV18 to TRBJ1-2; D may be TRBD1 (5 bases). Looked up from germline, CDR1 is KGHSH and CDR2 is LQKENI. Trimming cost V 3 bases and J 3 bases, with 8 bases left between them. CDR3 length equals 13 residues. CDR3: CASSPQGDYGYTF. In DNA form, the CDR3 reads TGTGCCAGCTCACCCCAGGGAGACTATGGCTACACCTTC.

This clonotype has a handful of counts. The CDR3 nucleotides are TGTGCCAGCAGCTTAGGTGTTGGGGGACTAGAGACCCAGTACTTC. Translated, it gives CASSLGVGGLETQYF. The chain links TRBV7-6 to TRBJ2-5, with D perhaps matching TRBD2 (6 bases). This CDR3 is 15 amino acids long. V was cut by 1 base and J by 4 bases, with 13 bases left in between. The germline V gene has CDR1 SGHVS and CDR2 FNYEAQ.

This clonotype was counted only a few times. This sequence joins TRBV28 and TRBJ2-5; D might be TRBD1 or TRBD2, each matching 5 bases. The CDR3 is 13 amino acids. Germline lookup yields CDR1 MDHEN and CDR2 SYDVKM. With 7 bases removed from V and 5 bases from J, the gap between germline ends came to 14 bases. This CDR3 reads CASILMGDETQYF. CDR3 DNA sequence: TGTGCCAGCATTCTAATGGGGGACGAGACCCAGTACTTC.

This clonotype was seen a few times. The gene calls are TRBV6-5 and TRBJ1-1; 7 bases are shared with TRBD1. The CDR3 covers 14 residues. Germline V CDR1 and CDR2: MNHEY, SVGAGI. Losses at the gene ends were 2 bases for V and 1 base for J; bases not matched to a gene: 1. CDR3 sequence reads: CASSYRGPNTEAFF. The CDR3 nucleotides read TGTGCCAGCAGTTACAGGGGGCCGAACACTGAAGCTTTCTTT.

This clonotype was counted many times. This sequence joins TRBV12-3 or TRBV12-4 and TRBJ1-1; D not resolved. V lost 3 bases, J lost 10 bases, and 12 bases lay in between. The CDR3 is 12 residues long. This CDR3 reads CASSLGDGIAFF. The DNA of the CDR3 is TGTGCCAGCAGTTTGGGTGACGGAATAGCTTTCTTT.

This chain connects TRBV12-5 to TRBJ2-5; no clear D. The CDR3 runs 15 residues. Germline V gene lookup returns CDR1 LGHNT and CDR2 FRNRAP. Between the trimmed V and J ends, which lost 1 base and 1 base, there was a span of 10 bases. CDR3 amino acids: CASGLAAGPQETQYF. The DNA of the CDR3 is TGTGCTAGTGGTTTGGCTGCCGGGCCCCAAGAGACCCAGTACTTC.

The V call is TRBV14, the J call TRBJ2-7; D remains unclear. V was cut by 8 bases and J by 3 bases, with 11 bases left in between. CDR3 length: 12 amino acids. The germline V gene encodes CDR1 SGHDN and CDR2 FVKESK. As DNA, the CDR3 is TGTGCCAGCCAAATCAAGGTCTACGAGCAGTACTTC. It encodes CASQIKVYEQYF.

This CDR3 reads CASSIYTGTANGYTF. In DNA form, the CDR3 reads TGTGCCAGCAGCATATATACCGGGACAGCCAATGGCTACACCTTC. The chain links TRBV5-4 to TRBJ1-2, with TRBD1 matching 7 bases. V lost 4 bases to trimming and J lost 6 bases; unmatched junction nucleotides: 12. There are 15 residues in the CDR3. Germline V gives CDR1 SGHNT, CDR2 YYREEE (reference sequence).

At least ten counts were recorded for this clonotype. The chain carries TRBV5-1 and TRBJ2-3; 12 bases fit TRBD2. The CDR3 runs to 16 residues. Germline CDR1 and CDR2: SGHRS and YFSETQ. V lost 3 bases, J lost 2 bases, and 4 bases stayed unmatched. The CDR3 loop is CASSSGLAGHTDTQYF. CDR3 DNA: TGCGCCAGCAGCTCAGGACTAGCGGGACACACAGATACGCAGTATTTT.

The table lists this clonotype with a few counts. The rearrangement joins TRBV20-1 to TRBJ2-3; 8 bases match TRBD1. The germline CDR1 and CDR2 sequences are DFQATT and SNEGSKA (reference sequence). Trimming at V came to 6 bases and at J to 2 bases, leaving 10 bases not matched to a gene. The CDR3 extends over 15 amino acids. CDR3 sequence reads: CSADTTGAFTDTQYF. CDR3 sequence (DNA): TGCAGTGCCGACACGACAGGGGCTTTCACAGATACGCAGTATTTT.

The chain couples TRBV5-4 to TRBJ2-1, with D uncertain. CDR1 is SGHNT and CDR2 is YYREEE in the germline V gene (reference sequence). The CDR3 runs to 13 residues. V gave up 3 bases and J gave up 8 bases, with 12 bases separating them. CDR3 nucleotides: TGTGCCAGCAGCTCTGGGCTCCGGGATGAGCAGTTCTTC. It translates to CASSSGLRDEQFF.

This clonotype has a handful of counts. The chain couples TRBV21-1 to TRBJ2-7. TRBV21-1 is annotated as a pseudogene. The CDR3 totals 13 residues. CDR3 residues: CASSKKKEYEQYF. CDR3 nucleotide sequence: TGTGCCAGCAGCAAGAAGAAGGAATACGAGCAGTACTTC.